This TCR beta chain was documented in a study of T cell repertoires in cytomegalovirus infection. Unmatched junction bases numbered 11, after V lost 5 bases and J lost 7 bases. Germline CDR1 SEHNR, CDR2 FQNEAQ (reference sequence). This CDR3 comprises 14 residues. From the reads, TCRdb called clonotypes with MiXCR, one entry per CDR3 protein. This sample has 830,000 or so distinct CDR3 sequences, with around a third found just once. This clonotype was seen only a few times. Its antigen remains unidentified. The input for sequencing was cultured CD8+ T cells from PBMCs, taken from culture after CMV antigen stimulation. The receptor was isolated from a human donor in good health (CMV status not recorded). Some clones in this sample may be carry-over from other donors' samples. This sequence joins TRBV7-9 and TRBJ2-7; 7 bases align to TRBD1. CDR3 protein: CASSPRGLYEEQYF. For the CDR3, the DNA is TGTGCCAGCAGCCCAAGGGGGCTCTACGAGGAGCAGTACTTC.